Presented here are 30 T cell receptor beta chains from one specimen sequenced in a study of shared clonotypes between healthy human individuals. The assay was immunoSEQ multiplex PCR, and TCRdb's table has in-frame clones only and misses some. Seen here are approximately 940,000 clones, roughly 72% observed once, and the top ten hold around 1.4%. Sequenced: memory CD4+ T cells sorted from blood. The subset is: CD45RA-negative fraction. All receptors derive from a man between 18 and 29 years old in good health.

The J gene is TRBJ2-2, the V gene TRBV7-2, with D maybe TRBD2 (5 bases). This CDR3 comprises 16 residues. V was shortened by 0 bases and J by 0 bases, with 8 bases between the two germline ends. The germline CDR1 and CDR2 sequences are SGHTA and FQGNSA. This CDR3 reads CASSLAPAANTGELFF. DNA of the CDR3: TGTGCCAGCAGCTTAGCTCCAGCGGCGAACACCGGGGAGCTGTTTTTT.

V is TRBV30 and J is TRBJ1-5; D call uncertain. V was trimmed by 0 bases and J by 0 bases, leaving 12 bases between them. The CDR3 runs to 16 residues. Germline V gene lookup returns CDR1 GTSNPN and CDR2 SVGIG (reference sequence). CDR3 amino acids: CAWSVGLLDSNQPQHF. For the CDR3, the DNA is TGTGCCTGGAGTGTAGGTCTCTTGGATAGCAATCAGCCCCAGCATTTT.

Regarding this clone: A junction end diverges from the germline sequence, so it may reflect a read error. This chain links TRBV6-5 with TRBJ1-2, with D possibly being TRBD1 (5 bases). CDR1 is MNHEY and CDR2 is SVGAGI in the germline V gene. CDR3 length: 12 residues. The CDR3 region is CASSYQGYGYAF. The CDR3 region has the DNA TGTGCCAGCAGTTACCAGGGCTATGGCTACGCCTTC.

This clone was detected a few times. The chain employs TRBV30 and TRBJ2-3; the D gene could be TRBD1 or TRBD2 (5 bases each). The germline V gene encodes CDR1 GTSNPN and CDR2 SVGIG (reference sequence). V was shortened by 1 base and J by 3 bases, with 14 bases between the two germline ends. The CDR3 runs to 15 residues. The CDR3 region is CAWSGGVGITDTQYF. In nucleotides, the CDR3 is TGTGCCTGGAGTGGAGGGGTAGGGATAACAGATACGCAGTATTTT.

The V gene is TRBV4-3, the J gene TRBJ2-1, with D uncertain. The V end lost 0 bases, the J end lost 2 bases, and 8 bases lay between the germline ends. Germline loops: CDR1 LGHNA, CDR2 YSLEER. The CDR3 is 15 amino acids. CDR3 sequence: CASSQDAPAYNEQFF. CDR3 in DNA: TGCGCCAGCAGCCAAGATGCTCCTGCCTACAATGAGCAGTTCTTC.

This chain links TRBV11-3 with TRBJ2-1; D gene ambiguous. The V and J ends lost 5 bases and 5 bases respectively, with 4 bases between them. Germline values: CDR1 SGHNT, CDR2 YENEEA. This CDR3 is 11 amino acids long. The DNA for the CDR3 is TGTGCCAGCAGCCGCGACAATGAGCAGTTCTTC. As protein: CASSRDNEQFF.

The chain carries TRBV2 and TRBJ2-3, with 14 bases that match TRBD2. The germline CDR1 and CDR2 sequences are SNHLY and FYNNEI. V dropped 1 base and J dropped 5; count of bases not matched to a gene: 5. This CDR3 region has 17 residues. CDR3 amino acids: CASSEGTSGGMVDTQYF. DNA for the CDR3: TGTGCCAGCAGTGAAGGGACTAGCGGGGGGATGGTAGATACGCAGTATTTT. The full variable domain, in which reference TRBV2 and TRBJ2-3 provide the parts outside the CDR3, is EPEVTQTPSHQVTQMGQEVILRCVPISNHLYFYWYRQILGQKVEFLVSFYNNEISEKSEIFDDQFSVERPDGSNFTLKIRSTKLEDSAMYFCASSEGTSGGMVDTQYFGPGTRLTVL.

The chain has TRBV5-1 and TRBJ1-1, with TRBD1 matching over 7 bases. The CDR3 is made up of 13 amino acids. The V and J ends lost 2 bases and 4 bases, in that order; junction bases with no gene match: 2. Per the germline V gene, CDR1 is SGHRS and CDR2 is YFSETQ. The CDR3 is CASSFPGGTEAFF. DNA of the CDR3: TGCGCCAGCAGCTTTCCAGGGGGCACTGAAGCTTTCTTT.

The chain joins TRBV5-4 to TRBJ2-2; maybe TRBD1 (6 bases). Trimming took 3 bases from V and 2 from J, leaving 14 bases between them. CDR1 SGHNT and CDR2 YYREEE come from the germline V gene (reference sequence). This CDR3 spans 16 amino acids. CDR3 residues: CASSSREQGNTGELFF. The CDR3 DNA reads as TGTGCCAGCAGCTCCCGAGAACAGGGTAACACCGGGGAGCTGTTTTTT.

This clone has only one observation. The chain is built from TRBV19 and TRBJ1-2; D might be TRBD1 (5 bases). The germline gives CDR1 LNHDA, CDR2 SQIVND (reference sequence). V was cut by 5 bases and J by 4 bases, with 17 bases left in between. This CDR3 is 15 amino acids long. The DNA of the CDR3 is TGTGCCAGTAGTCCTCAGGGAACGGGAGGCTATGGCTACACCTTC. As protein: CASSPQGTGGYGYTF.

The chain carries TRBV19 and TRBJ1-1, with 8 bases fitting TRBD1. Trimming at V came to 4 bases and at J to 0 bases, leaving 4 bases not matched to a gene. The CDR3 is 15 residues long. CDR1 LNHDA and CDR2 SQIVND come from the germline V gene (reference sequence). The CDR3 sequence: CASSTQGGMNTEAFF. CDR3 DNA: TGTGCCAGTAGTACACAGGGGGGGATGAACACTGAAGCTTTCTTT.

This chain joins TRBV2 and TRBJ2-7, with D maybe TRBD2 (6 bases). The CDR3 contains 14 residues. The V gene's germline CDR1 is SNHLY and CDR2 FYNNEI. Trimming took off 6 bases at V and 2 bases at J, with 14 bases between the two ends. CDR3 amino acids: CASRTGTFPYEQYF. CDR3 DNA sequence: TGTGCCAGCAGGACGGGGACTTTTCCCTACGAGCAGTACTTC.

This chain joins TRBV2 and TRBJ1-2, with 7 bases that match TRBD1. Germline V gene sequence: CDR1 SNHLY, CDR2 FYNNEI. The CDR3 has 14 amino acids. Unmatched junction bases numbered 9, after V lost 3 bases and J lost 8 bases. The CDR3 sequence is CASSDQGGVRGYTF. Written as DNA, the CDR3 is TGTGCCAGCAGTGACCAGGGGGGCGTCCGAGGCTACACCTTC. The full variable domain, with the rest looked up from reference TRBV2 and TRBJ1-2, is EPEVTQTPSHQVTQMGQEVILRCVPISNHLYFYWYRQILGQKVEFLVSFYNNEISEKSEIFDDQFSVERPDGSNFTLKIRSTKLEDSAMYFCASSDQGGVRGYTFGSGTRLTVV.

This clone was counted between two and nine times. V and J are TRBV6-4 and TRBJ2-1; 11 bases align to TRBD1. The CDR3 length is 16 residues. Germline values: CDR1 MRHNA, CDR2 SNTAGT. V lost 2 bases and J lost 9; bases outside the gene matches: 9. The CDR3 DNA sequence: TGTGCCAGCAGTGACAAGGGACAGGGGGGTACAATTGAGCAGTTCTTC. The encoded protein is CASSDKGQGGTIEQFF.

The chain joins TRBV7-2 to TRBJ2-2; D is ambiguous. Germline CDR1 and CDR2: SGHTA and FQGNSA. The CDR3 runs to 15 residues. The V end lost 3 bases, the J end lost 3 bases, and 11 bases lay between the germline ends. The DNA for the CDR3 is TGTGCCAGCAGCTTGGGGATTAGAGACACCGGGGAGCTGTTTTTT. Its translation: CASSLGIRDTGELFF.

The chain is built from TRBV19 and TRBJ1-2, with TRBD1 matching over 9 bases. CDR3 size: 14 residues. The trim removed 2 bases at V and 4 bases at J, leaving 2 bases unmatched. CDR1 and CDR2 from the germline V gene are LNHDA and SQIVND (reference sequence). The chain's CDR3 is CASSIHRGLYGYTF. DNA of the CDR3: TGTGCCAGTAGTATACACAGGGGGCTCTATGGCTACACCTTC. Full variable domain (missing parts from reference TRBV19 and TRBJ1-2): DGGITQSPKYLFRKEGQNVTLSCEQNLNHDAMYWYRQDPGQGLRLIYYSQIVNDFQKGDIAEGYSVSREKKESFPLTVTSAQKNPTAFYLCASSIHRGLYGYTFGSGTRLTVV.

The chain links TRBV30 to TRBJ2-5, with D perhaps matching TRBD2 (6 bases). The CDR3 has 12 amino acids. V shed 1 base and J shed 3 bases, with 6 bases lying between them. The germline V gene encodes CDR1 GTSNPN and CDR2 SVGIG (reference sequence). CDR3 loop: CAWSAGEETQYF. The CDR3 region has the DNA TGTGCCTGGAGTGCGGGGGAAGAGACCCAGTACTTC.

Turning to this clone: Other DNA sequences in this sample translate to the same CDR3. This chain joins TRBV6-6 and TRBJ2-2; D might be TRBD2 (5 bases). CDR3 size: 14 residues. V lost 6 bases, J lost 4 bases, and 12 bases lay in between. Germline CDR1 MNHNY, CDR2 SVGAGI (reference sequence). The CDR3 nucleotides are TGTGCCAGCAGGCCGGGAACCCCCACCGGGGAGCTGTTTTTT. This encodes CASRPGTPTGELFF.

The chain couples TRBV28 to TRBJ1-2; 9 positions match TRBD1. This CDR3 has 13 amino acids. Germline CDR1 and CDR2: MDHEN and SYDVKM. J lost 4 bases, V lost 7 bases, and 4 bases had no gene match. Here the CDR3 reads CASTTGGIYGYTF. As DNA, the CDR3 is TGTGCCAGCACCACAGGGGGCATCTATGGCTACACCTTC.

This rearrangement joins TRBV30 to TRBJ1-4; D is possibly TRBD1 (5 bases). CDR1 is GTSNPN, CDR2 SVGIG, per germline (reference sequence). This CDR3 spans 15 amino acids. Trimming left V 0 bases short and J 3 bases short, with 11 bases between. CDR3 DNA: TGTGCCTGGAGTGTGGTGGGACTGCCTAATGAAAAACTGTTTTTT. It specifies CAWSVVGLPNEKLFF.

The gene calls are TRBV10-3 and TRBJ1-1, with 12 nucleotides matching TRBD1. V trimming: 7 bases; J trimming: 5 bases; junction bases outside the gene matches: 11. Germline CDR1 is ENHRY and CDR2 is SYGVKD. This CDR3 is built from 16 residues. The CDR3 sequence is CAIMAGQGAGGTEAFF. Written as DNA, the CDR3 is TGTGCCATCATGGCGGGACAGGGGGCAGGCGGGACTGAAGCTTTCTTT.

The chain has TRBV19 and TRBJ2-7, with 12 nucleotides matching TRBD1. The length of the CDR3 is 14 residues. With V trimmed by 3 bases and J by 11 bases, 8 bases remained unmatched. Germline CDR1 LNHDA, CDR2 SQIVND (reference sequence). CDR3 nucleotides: TGTGCCAGTAGTATTCCGGGACAGGGGGCTACGGAGTACTTC. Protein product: CASSIPGQGATEYF. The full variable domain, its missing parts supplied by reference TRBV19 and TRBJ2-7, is DGGITQSPKYLFRKEGQNVTLSCEQNLNHDAMYWYRQDPGQGLRLIYYSQIVNDFQKGDIAEGYSVSREKKESFPLTVTSAQKNPTAFYLCASSIPGQGATEYFGPGTRLTVT.

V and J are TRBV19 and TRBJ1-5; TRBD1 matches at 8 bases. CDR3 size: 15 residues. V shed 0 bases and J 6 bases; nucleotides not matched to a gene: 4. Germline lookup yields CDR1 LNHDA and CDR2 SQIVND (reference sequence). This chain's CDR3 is CASSIDWQGAQPQHF. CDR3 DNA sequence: TGTGCCAGTAGTATAGATTGGCAGGGGGCTCAGCCCCAGCATTTT.

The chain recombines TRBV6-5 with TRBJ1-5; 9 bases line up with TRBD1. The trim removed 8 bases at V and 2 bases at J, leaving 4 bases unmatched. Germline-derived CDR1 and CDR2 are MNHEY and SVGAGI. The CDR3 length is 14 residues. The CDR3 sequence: CASGRTGGNQPQHF. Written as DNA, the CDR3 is TGTGCCAGCGGGAGGACAGGGGGCAATCAGCCCCAGCATTTT.

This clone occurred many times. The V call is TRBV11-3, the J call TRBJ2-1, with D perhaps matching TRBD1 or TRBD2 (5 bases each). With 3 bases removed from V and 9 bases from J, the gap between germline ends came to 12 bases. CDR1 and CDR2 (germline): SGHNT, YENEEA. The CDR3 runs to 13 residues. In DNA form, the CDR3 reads TGTGCCAGCAGCTTTTCGGGGCTCGGTGAGCAGTTCTTC. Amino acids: CASSFSGLGEQFF.

For the CDR3, the DNA is TGTGCCAGCAGTTCTAGCGGGAATTACTACGAGCAGTACTTC. Translated: CASSSSGNYYEQYF. V and J are TRBV27 and TRBJ2-7; 9 nucleotides line up with TRBD2. The V gene's germline CDR1 is MNHEY and CDR2 SMNVEV (reference sequence). This CDR3 is built from 14 residues. Germline trimming cut 4 bases from V and 3 bases from J; bases unmatched to any gene: 4.

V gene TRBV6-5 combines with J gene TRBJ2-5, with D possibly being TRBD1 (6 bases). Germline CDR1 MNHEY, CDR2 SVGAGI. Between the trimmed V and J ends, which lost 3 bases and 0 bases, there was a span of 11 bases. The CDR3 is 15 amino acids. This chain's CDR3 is CASSYGGKYQETQYF. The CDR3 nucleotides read TGTGCCAGCAGTTATGGGGGCAAATACCAAGAGACCCAGTACTTC.

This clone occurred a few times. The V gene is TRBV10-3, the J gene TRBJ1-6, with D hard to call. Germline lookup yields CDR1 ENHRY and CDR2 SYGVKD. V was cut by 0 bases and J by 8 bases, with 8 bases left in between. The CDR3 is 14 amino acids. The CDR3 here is CAISESIRDSPLHF. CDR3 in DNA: TGTGCCATCAGTGAGTCGATAAGGGATTCACCCCTCCACTTT.

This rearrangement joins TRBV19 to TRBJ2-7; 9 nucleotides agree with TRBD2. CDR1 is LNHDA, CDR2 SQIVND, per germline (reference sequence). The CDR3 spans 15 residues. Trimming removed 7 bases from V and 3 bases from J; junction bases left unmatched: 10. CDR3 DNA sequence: TGTGCCAGTAAAGAACAGCGGGGGGCTGTCTACGAGCAGTACTTC. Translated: CASKEQRGAVYEQYF.

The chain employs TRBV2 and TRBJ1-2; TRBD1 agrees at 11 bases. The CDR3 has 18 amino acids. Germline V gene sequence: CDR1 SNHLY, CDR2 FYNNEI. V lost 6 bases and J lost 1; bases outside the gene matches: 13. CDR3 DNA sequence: TGTGCCAGCAGGAGGGGAGGGACAGGGGGAATTGATAACTATGGCTACACCTTC. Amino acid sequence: CASRRGGTGGIDNYGYTF.